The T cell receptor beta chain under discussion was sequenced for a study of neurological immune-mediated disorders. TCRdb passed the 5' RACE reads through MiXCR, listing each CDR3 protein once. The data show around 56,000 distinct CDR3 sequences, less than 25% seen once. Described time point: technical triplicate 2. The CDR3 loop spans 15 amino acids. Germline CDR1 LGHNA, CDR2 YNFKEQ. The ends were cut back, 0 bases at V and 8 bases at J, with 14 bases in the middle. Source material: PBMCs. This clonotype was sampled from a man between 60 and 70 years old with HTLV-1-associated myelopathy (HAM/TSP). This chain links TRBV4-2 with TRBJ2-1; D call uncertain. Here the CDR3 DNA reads TGTGCCAGCAGCCAAGAAAGGAATAGCCGTTATGAGCAGTTCTTC. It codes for CASSQERNSRYEQFF.